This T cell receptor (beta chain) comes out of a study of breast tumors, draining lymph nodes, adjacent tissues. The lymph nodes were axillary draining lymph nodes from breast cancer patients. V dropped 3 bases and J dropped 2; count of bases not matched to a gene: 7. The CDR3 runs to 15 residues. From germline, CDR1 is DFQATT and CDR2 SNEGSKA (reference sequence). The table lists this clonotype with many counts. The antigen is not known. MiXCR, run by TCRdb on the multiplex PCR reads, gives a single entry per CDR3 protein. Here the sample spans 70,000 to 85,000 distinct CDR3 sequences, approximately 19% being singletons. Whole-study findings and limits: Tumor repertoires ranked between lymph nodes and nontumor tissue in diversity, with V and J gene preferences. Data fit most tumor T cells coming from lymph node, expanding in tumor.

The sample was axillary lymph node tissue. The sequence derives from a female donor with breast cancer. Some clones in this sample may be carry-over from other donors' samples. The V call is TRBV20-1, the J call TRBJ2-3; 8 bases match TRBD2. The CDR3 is CSASLREGPTDTQYF. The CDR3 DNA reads TGCAGTGCTAGCCTCCGGGAGGGCCCCACAGATACGCAGTATTTT.